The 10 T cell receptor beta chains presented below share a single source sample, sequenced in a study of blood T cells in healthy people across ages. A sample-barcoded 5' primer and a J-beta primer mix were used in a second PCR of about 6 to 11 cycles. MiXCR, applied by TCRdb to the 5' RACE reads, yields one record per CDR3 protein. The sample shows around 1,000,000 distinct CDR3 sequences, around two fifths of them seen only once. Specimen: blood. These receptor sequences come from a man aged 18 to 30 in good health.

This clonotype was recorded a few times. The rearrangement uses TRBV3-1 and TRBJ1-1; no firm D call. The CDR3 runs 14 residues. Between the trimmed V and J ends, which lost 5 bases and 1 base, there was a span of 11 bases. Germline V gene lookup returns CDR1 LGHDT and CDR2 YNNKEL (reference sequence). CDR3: CASSATMSNTEAFF. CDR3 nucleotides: TGTGCCAGCAGCGCCACTATGTCGAACACTGAAGCTTTCTTT.

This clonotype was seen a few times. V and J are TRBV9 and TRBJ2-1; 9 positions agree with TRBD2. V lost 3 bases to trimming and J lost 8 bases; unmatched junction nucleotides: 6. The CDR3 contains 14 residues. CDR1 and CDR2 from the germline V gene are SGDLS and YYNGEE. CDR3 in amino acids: CASSASGLAYEQFF. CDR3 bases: TGTGCCAGCAGCGCCTCGGGACTAGCATATGAGCAGTTCTTC.

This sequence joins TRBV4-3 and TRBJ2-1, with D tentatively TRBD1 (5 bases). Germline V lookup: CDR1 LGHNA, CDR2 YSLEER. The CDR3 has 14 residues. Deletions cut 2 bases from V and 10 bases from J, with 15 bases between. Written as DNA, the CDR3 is TGCGCCAGCAGCCAAATCACAGGCTCCTACGAGCAGTTCTTC. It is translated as CASSQITGSYEQFF.

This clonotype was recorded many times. CDR3: CSVGFQNEQFF. CDR3 sequence (DNA): TGCAGCGTTGGGTTTCAGAATGAGCAGTTCTTC. The V gene is TRBV29-1, the J gene TRBJ2-1; D is undetermined. Trimming stripped 4 bases from V and 7 bases from J, with 8 bases between. Germline values: CDR1 SQVTM, CDR2 ANQGSEA. This CDR3 contains 11 residues.

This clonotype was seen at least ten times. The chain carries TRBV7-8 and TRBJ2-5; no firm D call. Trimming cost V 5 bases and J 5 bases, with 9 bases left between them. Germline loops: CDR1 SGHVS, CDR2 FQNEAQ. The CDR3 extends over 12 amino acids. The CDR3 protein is CASSPRGETQYF. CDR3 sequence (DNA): TGTGCCAGCAGCCCTCGTGGGGAGACCCAGTACTTC.

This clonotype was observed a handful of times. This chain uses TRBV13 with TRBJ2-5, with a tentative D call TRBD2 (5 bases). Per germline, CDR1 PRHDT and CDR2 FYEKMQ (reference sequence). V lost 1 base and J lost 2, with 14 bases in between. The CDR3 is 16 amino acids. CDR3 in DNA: TGTGCCAGCAGCTTAGACGGGGTGGTCAGTCAAGAGACCCAGTACTTC. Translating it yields CASSLDGVVSQETQYF.

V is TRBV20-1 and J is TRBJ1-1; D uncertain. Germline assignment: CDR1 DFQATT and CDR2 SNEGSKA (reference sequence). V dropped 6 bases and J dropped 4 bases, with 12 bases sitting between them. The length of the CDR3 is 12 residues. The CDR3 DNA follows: TGCAGTGCCCGTCTCGGGAGCACTGAAGCTTTCTTT. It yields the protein CSARLGSTEAFF.

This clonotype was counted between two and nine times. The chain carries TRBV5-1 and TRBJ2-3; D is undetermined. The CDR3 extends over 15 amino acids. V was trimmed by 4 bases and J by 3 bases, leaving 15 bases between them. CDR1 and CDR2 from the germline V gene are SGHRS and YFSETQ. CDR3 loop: CASSRTGGPTDTQYF. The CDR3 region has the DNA TGCGCCAGCAGCAGGACCGGCGGTCCTACAGATACGCAGTATTTT.

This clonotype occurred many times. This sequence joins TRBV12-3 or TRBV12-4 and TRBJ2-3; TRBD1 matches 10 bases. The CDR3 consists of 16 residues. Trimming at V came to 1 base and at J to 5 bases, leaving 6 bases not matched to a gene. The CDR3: CASSLETGGFGDTQYF. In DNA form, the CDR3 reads TGTGCCAGCAGTTTAGAGACAGGGGGCTTTGGAGATACGCAGTATTTT.

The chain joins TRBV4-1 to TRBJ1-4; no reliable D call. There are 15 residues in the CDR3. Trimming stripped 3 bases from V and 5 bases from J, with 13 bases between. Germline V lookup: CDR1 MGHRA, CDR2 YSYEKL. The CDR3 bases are TGCGCCAGCAGCCACGGGGAGAGGGTAAATGAAAAACTGTTTTTT. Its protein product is CASSHGERVNEKLFF.